This T cell receptor (beta chain) was sequenced for a study of T-cell reconstitution after alpha-beta-depleted transplantation in children. This CDR3 contains 15 residues. V lost 5 bases to trimming and J lost 8 bases, with 19 bases between them. Germline V gives CDR1 SGHAT, CDR2 FQNNGV. This clonotype occurred many times. It was with unique molecular identifiers that the TCRbeta library was prepared. TCRdb re-called the PCR reads with MiXCR, one entry per CDR3 protein. This sample yields nearly 200,000 distinct CDR3 sequences, of which 6.3% are seen a single time; about 4.4% belongs to the top ten. The source is a girl younger than two with combined immunodeficiency, due to receive a stem cell transplant. Sample: PBMCs, taken before TCRalphabeta/CD19-depleted stem cell transplant. The rearrangement links TRBV11-2 to TRBJ2-1; TRBD2 might be the D (6 bases). Here the CDR3 reads CASSPFYGGGDEQFF. The CDR3 nucleotides are TGTGCCAGCAGCCCGTTTTACGGGGGTGGGGATGAGCAGTTCTTC.